This T cell receptor (beta chain) was recovered during a study of CD8+CD57+ T cells in acquired aplastic anemia. At the level of the study: DNA per sorted CD4+ or CD8+ sample ranged about 0.2 to 30 ug, averaging around 3.1 ug.

The study, taken as a whole, reports: Between patients and controls, CD8+ Simpson's diversity did not vary significantly. Almost 30 sequences, all CD8+ CDR3, were shared between patients and controls.

In patients chosen for sequencing, flow cytometry had shown CD8+CD57+ cell expansion. Patients had received no therapy at the time of blood sampling. Using genomic DNA as the template, TCR beta VDJ and CDR3 profiling was carried out. TCRdb independently ran MiXCR on the reads; one entry per CDR3 protein. This sample has some 140,000 distinct CDR3 sequences, with less than 60% found just once. Remarks on this clonotype: Its antigen is not identified.

With V trimmed by 6 bases and J by 1 base, 3 bases remained unmatched. CDR1 and CDR2 (germline): DFQATT, SNEGSKA (reference sequence). This CDR3 contains 13 residues. The sequenced sample consisted of sorted CD4+, CD8+, or CD8+CD57+ T cells (not recorded which) from PBMCs. This TCR was recovered from a human donor with aplastic anemia. This chain connects TRBV20-1 to TRBJ1-1, with 9 bases lining up with TRBD1. DNA of the CDR3: TGCAGTGCCGGGGACAGGGAGAACACTGAAGCTTTCTTT. The encoded protein is CSAGDRENTEAFF.